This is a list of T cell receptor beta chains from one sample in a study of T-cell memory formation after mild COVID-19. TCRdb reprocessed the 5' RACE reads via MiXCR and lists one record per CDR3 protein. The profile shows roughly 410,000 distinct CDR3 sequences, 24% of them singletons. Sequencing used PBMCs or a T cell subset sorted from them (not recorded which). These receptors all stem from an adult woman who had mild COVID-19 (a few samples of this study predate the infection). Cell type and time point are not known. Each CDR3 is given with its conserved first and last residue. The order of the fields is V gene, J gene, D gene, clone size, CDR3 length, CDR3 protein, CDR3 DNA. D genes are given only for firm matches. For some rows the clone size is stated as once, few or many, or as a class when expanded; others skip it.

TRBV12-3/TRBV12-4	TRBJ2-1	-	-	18	CASSLGGGIFSSYNEQFF	TGTGCCAGCAGTTTAGGGGGGGGCATATTTAGCTCCTACAATGAGCAGTTCTTC
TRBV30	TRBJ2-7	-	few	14	CAWSSTGRSYEQYF	TGTGCCTGGAGTTCTACAGGGCGATCCTACGAGCAGTACTTC
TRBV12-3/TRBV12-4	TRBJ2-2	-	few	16	CASSSWTGEGPGELFF	TGTGCCAGCAGCTCCTGGACGGGAGAAGGTCCCGGGGAGCTGTTTTTT
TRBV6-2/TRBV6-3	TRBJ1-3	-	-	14	CASSYVPSGNTIYF	TGTGCCAGCAGTTACGTCCCCTCTGGAAACACCATATATTTT
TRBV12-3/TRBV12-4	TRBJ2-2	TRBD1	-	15	CASSSGQGYTGELFF	TGTGCCAGCAGTTCGGGACAGGGGTACACCGGGGAGCTGTTTTTT
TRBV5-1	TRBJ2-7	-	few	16	CASSFRPSTGPYEQYF	TGCGCCAGCAGCTTCAGGCCCTCAACAGGACCCTACGAGCAGTACTTC
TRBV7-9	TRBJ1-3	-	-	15	CASSLWGQSGNTIYF	TGTGCCAGCAGCTTATGGGGGCAAAGTGGAAACACCATATATTTT
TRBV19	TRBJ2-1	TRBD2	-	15	CATTSGGASYNEQFF	TGTGCCACCACAAGCGGGGGGGCTTCCTACAATGAGCAGTTCTTC
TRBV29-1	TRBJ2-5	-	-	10	CSGEWTTQYF	TGCAGCGGGGAATGGACGACCCAGTACTTC
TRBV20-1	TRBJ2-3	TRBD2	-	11	CSAGTSGTQYF	TGCAGTGCTGGGACTAGCGGTACGCAGTATTTT
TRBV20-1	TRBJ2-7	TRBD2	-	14	CSARDGRGFYEQYF	TGCAGTGCTAGAGATGGGCGGGGGTTCTACGAGCAGTACTTC
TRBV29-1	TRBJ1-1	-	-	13	CSVEAWGNTEAFF	TGCAGCGTTGAAGCCTGGGGGAACACTGAAGCTTTCTTT